By share, the clone carrying this TCR beta chain counts as large (0.1 to 1%). Trimming cost V 1 base and J 3 bases, with 6 bases left between them. CDR3 length: 13 amino acids. Per germline, CDR1 SGHTA and CDR2 FQGNSA. The entry originates in a study of tumor-infiltrating lymphocytes in oesophageal squamous cell carcinoma. A single record per CDR3 protein comes from TCRdb applying MiXCR to the PCR reads. The sample records under 8,500 distinct CDR3 sequences, around 16% being singletons. The source is a male donor with esophageal squamous cell carcinoma. The material sequenced was blood. The rearrangement joins TRBV7-2 to TRBJ2-5; maybe TRBD2 (5 bases). The CDR3 bases are TGTGCCAGCAGCTTAGTGGGAGAAGAGACCCAGTACTTC. Its translation is CASSLVGEETQYF.